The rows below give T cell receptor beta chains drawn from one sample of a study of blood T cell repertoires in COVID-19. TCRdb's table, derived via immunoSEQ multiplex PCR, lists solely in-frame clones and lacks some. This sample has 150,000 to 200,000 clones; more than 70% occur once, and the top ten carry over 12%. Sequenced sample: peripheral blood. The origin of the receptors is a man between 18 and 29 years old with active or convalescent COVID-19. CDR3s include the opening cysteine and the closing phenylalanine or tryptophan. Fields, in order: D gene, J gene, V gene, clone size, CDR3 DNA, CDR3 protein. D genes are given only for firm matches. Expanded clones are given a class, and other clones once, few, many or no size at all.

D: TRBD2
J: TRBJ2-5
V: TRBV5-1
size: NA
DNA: TGCGCCAGCAGCCCCGCGGGGGGCCGTTCTGAGACCCAGTACTTC
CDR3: CASSPAGGRSETQYF

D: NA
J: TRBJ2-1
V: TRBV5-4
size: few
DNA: TGTGCCAGCAGCTTCCCCGGGGAGCAGTTCTTC
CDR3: CASSFPGEQFF

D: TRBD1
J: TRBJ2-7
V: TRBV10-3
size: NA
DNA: TGTGCCATCAGTGAGCCGGGGACAGGGGCCCACGAGCAGTACTTC
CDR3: CAISEPGTGAHEQYF

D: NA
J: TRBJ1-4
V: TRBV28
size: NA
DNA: TGTGCCAGCAGTTACGGGGACAAATTAGGAAAACTGTTTTTT
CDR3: CASSYGDKLGKLFF

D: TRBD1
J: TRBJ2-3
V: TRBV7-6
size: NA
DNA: TGTGCCAGCAGCTTAGGGACAGGGGGGAGCACAGATACGCAGTATTTT
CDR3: CASSLGTGGSTDTQYF

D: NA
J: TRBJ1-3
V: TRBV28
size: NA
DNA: TGTGCCAGCAGTCTTGCCGGGGGAGGCTATGGAAACACCATATATTTT
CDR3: CASSLAGGGYGNTIYF

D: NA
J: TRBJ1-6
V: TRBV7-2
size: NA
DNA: TGTGCCAGCAGCTTAGACCGGGGTACTAATTCACCCCTCCACTTT
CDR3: CASSLDRGTNSPLHF

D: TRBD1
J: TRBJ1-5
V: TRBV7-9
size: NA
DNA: TGTGCCAGCAGCTTAACAGGGGCTGCTGGGCAGCCCCAGCATTTT
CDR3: CASSLTGAAGQPQHF

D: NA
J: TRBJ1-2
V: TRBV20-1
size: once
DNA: TGCAGTGCTAGAGGCAGATATGGCTACACCTTC
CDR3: CSARGRYGYTF

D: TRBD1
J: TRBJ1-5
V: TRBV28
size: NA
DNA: TGTGCCAGCAGTTTAAGACAGGGGTTTTATAGCAATCAGCCCCAGCATTTT
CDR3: CASSLRQGFYSNQPQHF

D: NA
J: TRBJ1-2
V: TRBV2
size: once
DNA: TGTGCCAGCAAATTTCGGGATTTAAACTATGGCTACACCTTC
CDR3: CASKFRDLNYGYTF

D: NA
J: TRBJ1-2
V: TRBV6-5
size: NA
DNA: TGTGCCAGCAGCGAGGGACACCCCTTTTATGGCTACACCTTC
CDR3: CASSEGHPFYGYTF

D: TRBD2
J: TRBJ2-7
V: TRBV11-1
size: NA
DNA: TGTGCCAGCAGCGACGGGGGGGCAGGGGCCCACGAGCAGTACTTC
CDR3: CASSDGGAGAHEQYF

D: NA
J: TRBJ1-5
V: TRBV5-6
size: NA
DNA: TGTGCCAGCAGTCTTACCGGGACATTTAACAATCAGCCCCAGCATTTT
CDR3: CASSLTGTFNNQPQHF

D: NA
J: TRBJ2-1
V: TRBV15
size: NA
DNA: TGTGCCACCAGCAGAGAGGTTTTGGCAGTATACCAGTTCTTC
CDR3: CATSREVLAVYQFF

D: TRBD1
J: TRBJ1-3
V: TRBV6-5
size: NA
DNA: TGTGCCGGGGCTGGGGACAGGCACTCTGGAAACACCATATATTTT
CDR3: CAGAGDRHSGNTIYF

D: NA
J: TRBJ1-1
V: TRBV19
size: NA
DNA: TGTGCCAGTAGTCAAACAGGGAACACTGAAGCTTTCTTT
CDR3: CASSQTGNTEAFF